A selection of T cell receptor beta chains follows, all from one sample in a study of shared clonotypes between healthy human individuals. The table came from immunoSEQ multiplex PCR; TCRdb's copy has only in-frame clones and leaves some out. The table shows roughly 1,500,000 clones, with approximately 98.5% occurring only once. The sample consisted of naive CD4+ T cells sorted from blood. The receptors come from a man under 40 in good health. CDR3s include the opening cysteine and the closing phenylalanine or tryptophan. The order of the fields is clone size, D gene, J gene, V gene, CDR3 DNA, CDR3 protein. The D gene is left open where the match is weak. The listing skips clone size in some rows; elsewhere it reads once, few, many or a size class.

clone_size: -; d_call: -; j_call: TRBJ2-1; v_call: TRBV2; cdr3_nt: TGTGCCAGCACTGTGGGAGTGCGCAGTGAGCAGTTCTTC; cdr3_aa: CASTVGVRSEQFF
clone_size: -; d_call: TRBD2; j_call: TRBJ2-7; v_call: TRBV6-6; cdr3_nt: TGTGCCAGCAGCCAACTAGCGGGAGGGGAATACGAGCAGTACTTC; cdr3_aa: CASSQLAGGEYEQYF
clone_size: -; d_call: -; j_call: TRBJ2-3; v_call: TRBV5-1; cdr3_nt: TGCGCCAGCAGCCCTGGAGGGGGCGACACAGATACGCAGTATTTT; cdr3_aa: CASSPGGGDTDTQYF
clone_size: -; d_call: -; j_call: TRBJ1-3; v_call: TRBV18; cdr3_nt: TGTGCCAGCTCACAAGTCCGGGACCCGAACTCTGGAAACACCATATATTTT; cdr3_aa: CASSQVRDPNSGNTIYF
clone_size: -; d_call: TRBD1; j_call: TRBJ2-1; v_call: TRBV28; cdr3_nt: TGTGCCAGCAACTCAGGACAGGGCCCCTACAATGAGCAGTTCTTC; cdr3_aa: CASNSGQGPYNEQFF
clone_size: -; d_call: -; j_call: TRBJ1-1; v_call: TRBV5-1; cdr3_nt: TGCGCCAGCAGCTTTTTTGGGGGGTTCAAGACCACTGAAGCTTTCTTT; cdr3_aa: CASSFFGGFKTTEAFF
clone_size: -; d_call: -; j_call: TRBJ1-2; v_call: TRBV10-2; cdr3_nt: TGCGCCAGCAGCGAGCCAGGGGCCGCAAACTATGGCTACACCTTC; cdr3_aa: CASSEPGAANYGYTF
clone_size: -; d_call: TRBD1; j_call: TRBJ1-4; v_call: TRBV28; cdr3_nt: TGTGCCAGCACGGGACAGGGGTACGAAAAACTGTTTTTT; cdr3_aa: CASTGQGYEKLFF
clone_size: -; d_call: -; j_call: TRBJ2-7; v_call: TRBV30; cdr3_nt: TGTGCCTGGAGTGTAGGGATTCCTGGCGAGCAGTACTTC; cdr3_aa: CAWSVGIPGEQYF
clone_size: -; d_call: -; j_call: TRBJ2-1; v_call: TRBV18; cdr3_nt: TGTGCCAGCTCCGGGGCCATGGTTGAGCAGTTCTTC; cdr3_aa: CASSGAMVEQFF
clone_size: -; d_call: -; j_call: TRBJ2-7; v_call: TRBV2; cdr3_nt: TGTGCCAGCAGTGAACGGACAGCCCCCTCCTACGAGCAGTACTTC; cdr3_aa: CASSERTAPSYEQYF
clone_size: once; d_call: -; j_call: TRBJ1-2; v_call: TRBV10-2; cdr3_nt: TGCGCCAGCATAGGGGAATCTTCCTATGGCTACACCTTC; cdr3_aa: CASIGESSYGYTF
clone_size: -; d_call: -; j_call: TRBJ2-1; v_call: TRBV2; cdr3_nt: TGTGCCAGCAGTGAAACTCGGGACGGTGAGCAGTTCTTC; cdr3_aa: CASSETRDGEQFF
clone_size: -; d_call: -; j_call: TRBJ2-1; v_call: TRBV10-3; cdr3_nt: TGTGCCATCAGTGGAGCGGGCGATGAGCAGTTCTTC; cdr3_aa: CAISGAGDEQFF
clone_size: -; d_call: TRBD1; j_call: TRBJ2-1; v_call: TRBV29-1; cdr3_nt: TGCAGCGCGCCGGGACAGGGAGGTAGCGGGCACTACAATGAGCAGTTCTTC; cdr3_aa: CSAPGQGGSGHYNEQFF
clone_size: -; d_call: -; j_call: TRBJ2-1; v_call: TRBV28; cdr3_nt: TGTGCCAGCAGGCCTTACCCAGGCTCCTACAATGAGCAGTTCTTC; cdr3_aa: CASRPYPGSYNEQFF
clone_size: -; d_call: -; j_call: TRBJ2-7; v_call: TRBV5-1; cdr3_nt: TGCGCCAGCAGCTTGGGCAGGCCCTCTTACGAGCAGTACTTC; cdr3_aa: CASSLGRPSYEQYF
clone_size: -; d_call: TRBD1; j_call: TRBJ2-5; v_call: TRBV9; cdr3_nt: TGTGCCAGCAGCGTAGGGACAGGGCAAAAAGAGACCCAGTACTTC; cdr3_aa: CASSVGTGQKETQYF
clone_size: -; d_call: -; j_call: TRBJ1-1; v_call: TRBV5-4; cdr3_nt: TGTGCCAGCAGCCCAGACCGGGCCGGGAACACTGAAGCTTTCTTT; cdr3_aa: CASSPDRAGNTEAFF
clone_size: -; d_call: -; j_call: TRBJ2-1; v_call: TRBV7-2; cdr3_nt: TGTGCCAGCAGTCGGGCGACTATGTTAAATGAGCAGTTCTTC; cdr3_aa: CASSRATMLNEQFF
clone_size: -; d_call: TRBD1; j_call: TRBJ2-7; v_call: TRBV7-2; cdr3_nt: TGTGCCAGCAGCCCCGGACAGGGGGCTCGCGAGCAGTACTTC; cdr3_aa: CASSPGQGAREQYF
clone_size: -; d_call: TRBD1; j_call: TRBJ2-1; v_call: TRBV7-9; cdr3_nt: TGTGCCAGCAGCTTCCTTCCATGGGACAGGGGGCTCAATGAGCAGTTCTTC; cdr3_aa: CASSFLPWDRGLNEQFF
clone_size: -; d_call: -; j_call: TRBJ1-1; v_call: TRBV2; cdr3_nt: TGTGCCAGCAGTGGGACGGTTCGTTTTGAAGCTTTCTTT; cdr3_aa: CASSGTVRFEAFF
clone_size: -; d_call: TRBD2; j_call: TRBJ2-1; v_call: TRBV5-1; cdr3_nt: TGCGCCAGCAGCTTAGGACTAGCGGGGCCCCTCTCCTACAATGAGCAGTTCTTC; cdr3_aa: CASSLGLAGPLSYNEQFF
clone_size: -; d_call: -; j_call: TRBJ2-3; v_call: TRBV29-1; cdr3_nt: TGCAGCTACAGCGAGGCGGATACGCAGTATTTT; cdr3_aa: CSYSEADTQYF
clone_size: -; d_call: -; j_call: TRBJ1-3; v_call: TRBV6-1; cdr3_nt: TGTGCCAGCAGTGATCGATCGTTGAGCTCTGGAAACACCATATATTTT; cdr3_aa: CASSDRSLSSGNTIYF
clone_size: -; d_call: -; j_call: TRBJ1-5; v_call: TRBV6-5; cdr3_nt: TGTGCCAGCAGTTATCGCAGGACTAACAATCAGCCCCAGCATTTT; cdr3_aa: CASSYRRTNNQPQHF
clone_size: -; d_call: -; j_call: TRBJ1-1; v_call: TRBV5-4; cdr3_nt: TGTGCCAGCGGATCAGGGGCGAACACTGAAGCTTTCTTT; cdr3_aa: CASGSGANTEAFF